The 32 T cell receptor beta chains below were found in one sample sequenced in a study of HIV-infected patients and healthy controls. TCRdb independently ran MiXCR on the 5' RACE reads; one entry per CDR3 protein. The sample lists 60,000 to 70,000 distinct CDR3 sequences, roughly a fifth occurring once. The sample consisted of CD4+ T cells from blood. The origin of the receptors is a human donor in good health.

The chain is built from TRBV19 and TRBJ1-1, with 9 bases fitting TRBD1. The CDR3 has 18 residues. V dropped 4 bases and J dropped 1; count of bases not matched to a gene: 13. The germline CDR1 and CDR2 sequences are LNHDA and SQIVND (reference sequence). The DNA of the CDR3 is TGTGCCAGTAGTACCTTCAACAGGGGGCTAAGAGGGAACACTGAAGCTTTCTTT. Residues: CASSTFNRGLRGNTEAFF. Together with reference TRBV19 and TRBJ1-1, the CDR3 gives the full variable domain: DGGITQSPKYLFRKEGQNVTLSCEQNLNHDAMYWYRQDPGQGLRLIYYSQIVNDFQKGDIAEGYSVSREKKESFPLTVTSAQKNPTAFYLCASSTFNRGLRGNTEAFFGQGTRLTVV.

This sequence joins TRBV6-2 or TRBV6-3 and TRBJ1-1, with TRBD1 as a possible D gene (5 bases). This CDR3 contains 13 residues. The germline V gene encodes CDR1 MNHEY and CDR2 SVGEGT. V dropped 8 bases and J dropped 0 bases, with 10 bases sitting between them. CDR3 bases: TGTGCCAGCCTCCGGGACCTGAACACTGAAGCTTTCTTT. Translating it yields CASLRDLNTEAFF.

This clonotype was seen repeatedly, ten times or more. The chain employs TRBV27 and TRBJ1-4, with 7 bases fitting TRBD1. Trimming cost V 4 bases and J 4 bases; bases outside gene matches: 6. The CDR3 is 15 residues long. The germline gives CDR1 MNHEY, CDR2 SMNVEV (reference sequence). The chain's CDR3 is CASSSLGTDNEKLFF. CDR3 bases: TGTGCCAGCAGTTCCCTCGGGACAGATAATGAAAAACTGTTTTTT.

This clonotype was observed at least ten times. The chain uses TRBV11-2 and TRBJ1-2; no clear D. Germline values: CDR1 SGHAT, CDR2 FQNNGV. V lost 6 bases and J 0 bases, leaving 8 bases between the germline ends. The CDR3 loop spans 13 amino acids. DNA of the CDR3: TGTGCCAGCAGGTCGCCTACTAACTATGGCTACACCTTC. This translates into CASRSPTNYGYTF.

This clonotype was found a few times. The J gene is TRBJ1-1, the V gene TRBV12-3 or TRBV12-4, with D hard to call. There are 13 residues in the CDR3. The V gene lost 3 bases and the J gene lost 0 bases, with 5 bases spanning the gap. The CDR3 nucleotides are TGTGCCAGCAGTTTGACAATGAACACTGAAGCTTTCTTT. Translating gives CASSLTMNTEAFF.

This clonotype was detected many times. The genes are TRBV27 and TRBJ2-7; 7 nucleotides agree with TRBD2. Per germline, CDR1 MNHEY and CDR2 SMNVEV (reference sequence). V shed 3 bases and J 3 bases; nucleotides not matched to a gene: 5. The CDR3 totals 14 residues. The CDR3 coding sequence is TGTGCCAGCAGTTTTGGGAGGGCTAGCTACGAGCAGTACTTC. This gives the protein CASSFGRASYEQYF.

This clonotype has ten or more counts. The gene calls are TRBV7-2 and TRBJ2-5; 7 bases agree with TRBD1. Losses at the gene ends were 4 bases for V and 1 base for J; bases not matched to a gene: 3. Germline V gene lookup returns CDR1 SGHTA and CDR2 FQGNSA. CDR3 length: 14 amino acids. The CDR3 coding sequence is TGTGCCAGCAGCTACGACAGGGTCCAAGAGACCCAGTACTTC. This gives the protein CASSYDRVQETQYF.

The genes are TRBV6-6 and TRBJ2-5; 9 bases are shared with TRBD1. This CDR3 region has 14 residues. With V trimmed by 6 bases and J by 4 bases, 6 bases remained unmatched. Germline CDR1 reads MNHNY; CDR2 reads SVGAGI (reference sequence). Written as DNA, the CDR3 is TGTGCCAGCAGACAGGGGGCATCGGTAGAGACCCAGTACTTC. As protein: CASRQGASVETQYF.

A few counts support this clonotype. The chain is built from TRBV14 and TRBJ2-7; 8 bases are a match to TRBD2. Germline CDR1 is SGHDN and CDR2 is FVKESK. V trimming: 4 bases; J trimming: 6 bases; junction bases outside the gene matches: 5. The CDR3 extends over 13 amino acids. The CDR3 is CASSLGLVSEQYF. The CDR3 DNA is TGTGCCAGCAGCCTGGGACTAGTCTCCGAGCAGTACTTC.

This clonotype was observed at least ten times. The V gene is TRBV7-2, the J gene TRBJ2-2; perhaps TRBD1 as D (6 bases). Germline CDR1 reads SGHTA; CDR2 reads FQGNSA. This CDR3 has 15 residues. V was shortened by 4 bases and J by 0 bases, with 9 bases between the two germline ends. The CDR3: CASSSQGANTGELFF. CDR3 sequence (DNA): TGTGCCAGCAGCTCACAGGGCGCGAACACCGGGGAGCTGTTTTTT.

The rearrangement uses TRBV18 and TRBJ1-5; no reliable D call. V was pared by 8 bases and J by 2 bases, with 7 bases between. The CDR3 spans 12 residues. Per germline, CDR1 KGHSH and CDR2 LQKENI. CDR3 bases: TGTGCCAGCCGACAACGCAATCAGCCCCAGCATTTT. Translating gives CASRQRNQPQHF.

In its sample, this clonotype was seen a few times. The chain is built from TRBV9 and TRBJ1-1; 9 positions match TRBD1. The length of the CDR3 is 14 residues. Germline V lookup: CDR1 SGDLS, CDR2 YYNGEE. V was pared by 3 bases and J by 2 bases, with 2 bases of the junction left unmatched. The CDR3 is CASSADRGNTEAFF. CDR3 DNA: TGTGCCAGCAGCGCGGACAGGGGTAACACTGAAGCTTTCTTT.

In its sample, this clonotype was seen many times. The CDR3 sequence: CASSGEGTEAFF. CDR3 DNA sequence: TGTGCCAGCAGCGGGGAGGGCACTGAAGCTTTCTTT. V and J are TRBV7-6 and TRBJ1-1; D is ambiguous. The germline CDR1 and CDR2 sequences are SGHVS and FNYEAQ. The V and J ends lost 5 bases and 4 bases respectively, with 8 bases between them. The CDR3 length is 12 residues.

This clonotype was picked up a small number of times. V gene TRBV18 combines with J gene TRBJ2-7, with 9 bases aligning to TRBD1. The CDR3 contains 16 residues. V was clipped by 4 bases and J by 6 bases; unmatched bases: 13. Per the germline V gene, CDR1 is KGHSH and CDR2 is LQKENI. The DNA for the CDR3 is TGTGCCAGCTCACTCTCCCGACAGGGGGGTCCGGGCGAGCAGTACTTC. It codes for CASSLSRQGGPGEQYF. The variable domain in full, with the rest retrieved from reference TRBV18 and TRBJ2-7, is NAGVMQNPRHLVRRRGQEARLRCSPMKGHSHVYWYRQLPEEGLKFMVYLQKENIIDESGMPKERFSAEFPKEGPSILRIQQVVRGDSAAYFCASSLSRQGGPGEQYFGPGTRLTVT.

This clonotype was seen more than once but under ten times. The V call is TRBV6-2 or TRBV6-3, the J call TRBJ2-1, with D tentatively TRBD2 (5 bases). V was pared by 5 bases and J by 6 bases, with 17 bases between. This CDR3 has 15 residues. The germline gives CDR1 MNHEY, CDR2 SVGEGT. The CDR3 protein is CASSLRRLGSNEQFF. The CDR3 DNA is TGTGCCAGCAGTCTCCGGAGGTTGGGGAGCAATGAGCAGTTCTTC.

This clonotype came up many times. The chain joins TRBV12-3 or TRBV12-4 to TRBJ1-5, with 7 positions matching TRBD1. CDR3 length: 16 amino acids. J was trimmed by 0 bases and V by 4 bases; bases with no gene match: 6. CDR3 sequence reads: CASSSNDRASNQPQHF. CDR3 in DNA: TGTGCCAGCAGTTCCAACGACAGGGCTAGCAATCAGCCCCAGCATTTT.

The table lists this clonotype with a few counts. The chain recombines TRBV6-5 with TRBJ2-5, with TRBD1 identical over 8 bases. CDR3 size: 15 residues. Germline CDR1 reads MNHEY; CDR2 reads SVGAGI. V was clipped by 6 bases and J by 5 bases; unmatched bases: 11. CDR3 nucleotides: TGTGCCAGCAGCCTAGGTGGACAGGGCTGGGAGACCCAGTACTTC. This sequence encodes CASSLGGQGWETQYF.

V and J are TRBV2 and TRBJ1-5; D gene unclear. The CDR3 has 14 residues. V was trimmed by 3 bases and J by 2 bases, leaving 8 bases between them. Per germline, CDR1 SNHLY and CDR2 FYNNEI. In nucleotides, the CDR3 is TGTGCCAGCAGTGACTTCGGGGGCAATCAGCCCCAGCATTTT. It codes for CASSDFGGNQPQHF.

The chain is built from TRBV20-1 and TRBJ1-1, with D perhaps TRBD1 (5 bases). The germline CDR1 and CDR2 sequences are DFQATT and SNEGSKA (reference sequence). The V and J ends lost 5 bases and 0 bases respectively, with 13 bases between them. This CDR3 has 14 residues. Written as DNA, the CDR3 is TGCAGTGCTCCGCAAACAGGCATGAACACTGAAGCTTTCTTT. Translated, it gives CSAPQTGMNTEAFF.

This clonotype was seen a single time. This chain uses TRBV19 with TRBJ1-2, with a possible D match to TRBD1 (5 bases). V lost 1 base, J lost 2 bases, and 8 bases lay in between. The CDR3 loop spans 14 amino acids. CDR1 LNHDA and CDR2 SQIVND come from the germline V gene (reference sequence). This CDR3 reads CASSIVGGNYGYTF. The CDR3 DNA reads as TGTGCCAGTAGTATAGTTGGGGGGAACTATGGCTACACCTTC.

This CDR3 is CASSPRTVLPYNEQFF. The CDR3 DNA sequence: TGTGCCAGCAGCCCACGGACAGTTTTGCCTTACAATGAGCAGTTCTTC. The rearrangement links TRBV11-2 to TRBJ2-1, with TRBD1 as a possible D gene (6 bases). The CDR3 spans 16 residues. V lost 5 bases and J lost 4, with 18 bases in between. CDR1 and CDR2 (germline): SGHAT, FQNNGV.

This clonotype occurred a few times. V and J are TRBV12-3 or TRBV12-4 and TRBJ1-5, with 8 bases identical to TRBD1. V lost 6 bases, J lost 3 bases, and 4 bases stayed unmatched. The CDR3 is made up of 14 amino acids. CDR3 sequence reads: CASRLDRDNQPQHF. In DNA, the CDR3 is TGTGCCAGCAGACTGGACAGGGACAATCAGCCCCAGCATTTT.

This clonotype was found many times. V gene TRBV20-1 combines with J gene TRBJ1-1; D is undetermined. Between the trimmed V and J ends, which lost 4 bases and 0 bases, there was a span of 9 bases. Germline V CDR1 and CDR2: DFQATT, SNEGSKA (reference sequence). This CDR3 region has 13 residues. The chain's CDR3 is CSAMATVNTEAFF. The CDR3 DNA reads TGCAGTGCTATGGCGACGGTGAACACTGAAGCTTTCTTT.

This clonotype was detected only a few times. J is TRBJ2-7 and V is TRBV4-2; 10 bases map to TRBD2. CDR3 size: 15 residues. CDR1 LGHNA and CDR2 YNFKEQ come from the germline V gene. V lost 3 bases, J lost 3 bases, and 5 bases stayed unmatched. The CDR3 DNA reads as TGTGCCAGCAGCCATCCCACTAGCGGGAACTACGAGCAGTACTTC. This translates into CASSHPTSGNYEQYF.

In this sample, this clonotype turned up a few times. The chain couples TRBV6-5 to TRBJ1-1; D remains ambiguous. Trimming removed 6 bases at V and 4 bases at J, with 15 bases between. This CDR3 is 14 amino acids long. Germline loops: CDR1 MNHEY, CDR2 SVGAGI. DNA of the CDR3: TGTGCCAGCAGCCCCTGGGCCACCCGCACTGAAGCTTTCTTT. Residues: CASSPWATRTEAFF.

This clonotype was observed a few times. This chain links TRBV10-3 with TRBJ2-7; D is perhaps TRBD1 (5 bases). Germline CDR1 ENHRY, CDR2 SYGVKD. The CDR3 length is 15 residues. V dropped 4 bases and J dropped 0 bases, with 13 bases sitting between them. The CDR3 reads CAISADSYSSYEQYF. CDR3 in DNA: TGTGCCATCAGTGCCGACAGTTACAGCTCCTACGAGCAGTACTTC.

This clonotype was recorded at least ten times. The chain couples TRBV7-9 to TRBJ2-7; D unclear. Germline assignment: CDR1 SEHNR and CDR2 FQNEAQ (reference sequence). Trimming left V 7 bases short and J 1 base short, with 8 bases between. This CDR3 comprises 12 residues. The CDR3 is CASTRDSYEQYF. In DNA, the CDR3 is TGTGCCAGCACCCGAGATTCCTACGAGCAGTACTTC.

The chain has TRBV5-5 and TRBJ1-5, with 8 bases aligning to TRBD1. CDR1 SGHKS and CDR2 YYEKEE come from the germline V gene (reference sequence). This CDR3 spans 21 amino acids. The junction had 24 bases not matched to a gene; V was cut back by 4 bases and J by 3 bases. The CDR3 nucleotides are TGTGCCAGCAGCACTTCCCCCCTTCGGACAGGGTGGGGTGAGTTCAATCAGCCCCAGCATTTT. Its protein product is CASSTSPLRTGWGEFNQPQHF.

This clonotype was observed a handful of times. The rearrangement uses TRBV5-6 and TRBJ1-2, with D uncertain. In germline, CDR1 is SGHDT, CDR2 YYEEEE. This CDR3 region has 14 residues. Trimming took off 1 base at V and 9 bases at J, with 16 bases between the two ends. In DNA form, the CDR3 reads TGTGCCAGCAGCTTGTTGTCGGTGGCTTCTAGCTACACCTTC. The encoded protein is CASSLLSVASSYTF.

This sequence joins TRBV7-3 and TRBJ2-3; weak D call: TRBD2 (5 bases). Germline-derived CDR1 and CDR2 are SGHTA and FQGTGA. The CDR3 sequence is 16 residues long. The ends were cut back, 4 bases at V and 0 bases at J, with 14 bases in the middle. This chain's CDR3 is CASSSRTSFSTDTQYF. CDR3 coding DNA: TGTGCCAGCAGCTCCAGGACTTCCTTTAGCACAGATACGCAGTATTTT.

The rearrangement links TRBV12-3 or TRBV12-4 to TRBJ1-5, with TRBD1 matching 8 bases. CDR3 size: 15 residues. Losses at the gene ends were 5 bases for V and 0 bases for J; bases not matched to a gene: 3. The CDR3 here is CASSPQGASNQPQHF. In DNA, the CDR3 is TGTGCCAGCAGTCCGCAGGGGGCTAGCAATCAGCCCCAGCATTTT.

This clonotype has more than one count but fewer than ten. The chain links TRBV11-2 to TRBJ2-3, with 7 bases that match TRBD1. Per the germline V gene, CDR1 is SGHAT and CDR2 is FQNNGV. This CDR3 region has 16 residues. J gave up 2 bases and V 5 bases, and 10 bases lay outside the gene matches. CDR3 coding DNA: TGTGCCAGCAGCCCACGCTACGGACAGGCCACAGATACGCAGTATTTT. Its translation: CASSPRYGQATDTQYF.